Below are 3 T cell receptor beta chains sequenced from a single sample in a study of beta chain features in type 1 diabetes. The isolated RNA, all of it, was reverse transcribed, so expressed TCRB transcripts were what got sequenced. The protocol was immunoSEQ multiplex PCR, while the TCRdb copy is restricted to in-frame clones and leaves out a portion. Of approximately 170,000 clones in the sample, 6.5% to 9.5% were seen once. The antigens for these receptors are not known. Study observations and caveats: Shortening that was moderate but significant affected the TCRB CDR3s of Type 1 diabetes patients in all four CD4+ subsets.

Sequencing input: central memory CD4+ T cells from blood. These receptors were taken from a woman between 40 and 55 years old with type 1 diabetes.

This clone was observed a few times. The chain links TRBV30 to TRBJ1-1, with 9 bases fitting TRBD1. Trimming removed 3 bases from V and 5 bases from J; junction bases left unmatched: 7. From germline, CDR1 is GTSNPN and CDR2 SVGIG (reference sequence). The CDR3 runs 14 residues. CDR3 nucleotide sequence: TGTGCCTGGAGGGGAGGGGACAGGGAAACTGAAGCTTTCTTT. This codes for CAWRGGDRETEAFF.

In DNA form, the CDR3 reads TGCAGCGTCGCGGAGATATCGGGTGGCTACACCTTC. Its protein product is CSVAEISGGYTF. This chain connects TRBV29-1 to TRBJ1-2; no firm D call. This CDR3 is 12 amino acids long. Germline assignment: CDR1 SQVTM and CDR2 ANQGSEA. Trimming took 6 bases from V and 7 from J, leaving 15 bases between them.

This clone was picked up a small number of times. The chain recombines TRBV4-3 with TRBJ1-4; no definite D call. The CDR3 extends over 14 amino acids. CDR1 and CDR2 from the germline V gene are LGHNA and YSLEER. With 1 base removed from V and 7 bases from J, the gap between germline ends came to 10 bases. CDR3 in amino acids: CASSQAGFSEKLFF. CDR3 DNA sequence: TGCGCCAGCAGCCAAGCCGGGTTTTCTGAAAAACTGTTTTTT.